The rows below give T cell receptor beta chains drawn from one sample of a study of blood T cell repertoires in COVID-19. Clones were sequenced by immunoSEQ multiplex PCR, and TCRdb holds only the in-frame ones, with some missing. The repertoire has about 68,000 clones, around 84% of them found once; the top ten carry about 4%. The sample was peripheral blood. These receptors all come from a man in his forties or fifties with acute or convalescent COVID-19. Both conserved end residues are part of each CDR3. D genes are given only for firm matches. The size of a clone is reported for some rows only, either as once, few or many, or as a class for expanded clones.

NA | NA | TRBJ1-5 | TRBV28 | TGTGCCAGCAGTTTTGGAGGCGACAATCAGCCCCAGCATTTT | CASSFGGDNQPQHF
NA | NA | TRBJ2-7 | TRBV11-3 | TGTGCCAGCAGCGTATATAGCACTCAACTTTACGAGCAGTACTTC | CASSVYSTQLYEQYF
TRBD1 | NA | TRBJ1-4 | TRBV4-1 | TGCGCCAGCAGCCAAAGGGACAGGGGTACTAATGAAAAACTGTTTTTT | CASSQRDRGTNEKLFF
NA | few | TRBJ1-1 | TRBV6-6 | TGTGCCAGCAAGCTTAATATGAACACTGAAGCTTTCTTT | CASKLNMNTEAFF
NA | NA | TRBJ2-7 | TRBV11-2 | TGTGCCAGCAGCTTTCGGGCCTACGAGCAGTACTTC | CASSFRAYEQYF
NA | NA | TRBJ1-1 | TRBV19 | TGTGCCAGTAGTCCTGGTCATCGCGGCACTGAAGCTTTCTTT | CASSPGHRGTEAFF
TRBD1 | NA | TRBJ1-5 | TRBV27 | TGTGCCAGCAGCCACGCGACAGGGTTCGATAGCAATCAGCCCCAGCATTTT | CASSHATGFDSNQPQHF
NA | NA | TRBJ2-1 | TRBV5-1 | TGCGCCAGCAGCTTGGGTGGTAGCTACAATGAGCAGTTCTTC | CASSLGGSYNEQFF
TRBD2 | once | TRBJ2-1 | TRBV10-2 | TGCGCCAGCAGTGAGTCACGCAGCGGGAGAGGTTGGACCTACAATGAGCAGTTCTTC | CASSESRSGRGWTYNEQFF
NA | NA | TRBJ2-7 | TRBV6-1 | TGTGCCAGCAGTGAAGACGGGGGGCCCTACGAGCAGTACTTC | CASSEDGGPYEQYF
TRBD2 | NA | TRBJ2-6 | TRBV4-2 | TGTGCCAGCAGCCAAGACCTCGGGGGGAGGAGCTCTGGGGCCAACGTCCTGACTTTC | CASSQDLGGRSSGANVLTF
TRBD2 | NA | TRBJ2-3 | TRBV6-5 | TGTGCCAGCAGTTTAGCGGGTCTGCCCCATACGCAGTATTTT | CASSLAGLPHTQYF
NA | NA | TRBJ1-1 | TRBV5-4 | TGTGCCAGCAGCTTGGTCCCCCAGGGTGAAGCTTTCTTT | CASSLVPQGEAFF
NA | NA | TRBJ2-3 | TRBV11-2 | TGTGCCAGCAGCCGCTTTCAGGTAGCGGAGGCCACAGATACGCAGTATTTT | CASSRFQVAEATDTQYF
NA | NA | TRBJ1-2 | TRBV28 | TGTGCCAGCCTAGCCCTACAGGGAAACTATGGCTACACCTTC | CASLALQGNYGYTF
NA | NA | TRBJ1-5 | TRBV27 | TGTGCCAGCCGGAAACAGGGTTCTCAGCCCCAGCATTTT | CASRKQGSQPQHF
TRBD1 | once | TRBJ2-1 | TRBV24-1 | TGTGCCACCAGTTTCGGGCAGGGGGCAGGAAATGAGCAGTTCTTC | CATSFGQGAGNEQFF
NA | NA | TRBJ1-1 | TRBV10-3 | TGTGCCATCAGTGACCGGGGGGGGCGGTCCACTGAAGCTTTCTTT | CAISDRGGRSTEAFF
NA | NA | TRBJ1-5 | TRBV6-9 | TGTGCCAACCCGCCTCGGGTTCGTCAGCCCCAGCATTTT | CANPPRVRQPQHF
NA | NA | TRBJ1-2 | TRBV6-6 | TGTGCCAGCAGTTACCCACAAGACTATGGCTACACCTTC | CASSYPQDYGYTF
TRBD1 | NA | TRBJ1-2 | TRBV28 | TGTGCCAGCGGGACAGGGGTTATCGGCTACACCTTC | CASGTGVIGYTF
NA | NA | TRBJ2-6 | TRBV27 | TGTGCCAGCATGGACTTATCTGGGGCCAACGTCCTGACTTTC | CASMDLSGANVLTF
NA | NA | TRBJ2-2 | TRBV12-3/TRBV12-4 | TGTGCCAGCAGTACAAGACTCGGGGAGCTGTTTTTT | CASSTRLGELFF
NA | NA | TRBJ2-1 | TRBV10-1 | TGCGCCAGCAGTGCCAGACGAAAGGGGGATGAGCAGTTCTTC | CASSARRKGDEQFF
NA | NA | TRBJ1-1 | TRBV6-4 | TGTGCCAGCAGTGACGGCGGGACTGCGACTTTCTTT | CASSDGGTATFF
NA | NA | TRBJ2-7 | TRBV4-1 | TGCGCCAGCAGCCAAGTAGGAGGGGCTGGGAACGAGCAGTACTTC | CASSQVGGAGNEQYF
TRBD1 | NA | TRBJ1-3 | TRBV6-5 | TGTGCCAGCAGTTGGGGACAGGCCTCTGGAAACACCATATATTTT | CASSWGQASGNTIYF
NA | NA | TRBJ2-1 | TRBV9 | TGTGCCAGCAGCGTAGTGGCAGGGCCCTACAATGAGCAGTTCTTC | CASSVVAGPYNEQFF
TRBD1 | NA | TRBJ2-2 | TRBV13 | TGTGCCAGCAGCGCACCAACAGGGGGCGCAATCGGGGAGCTGTTTTTT | CASSAPTGGAIGELFF
TRBD2 | NA | TRBJ2-7 | TRBV10-2 | TGCGCCAGCCGACTAGCGGGGGAGTACGAGCAGTACTTC | CASRLAGEYEQYF
NA | NA | TRBJ2-1 | TRBV7-9 | TGTGCTCTGGGGAGGAGCGCGAAAAACAATGAGCAGTTCTTC | CALGRSAKNNEQFF
NA | NA | TRBJ1-4 | TRBV30 | TGTGCCTGGAGTGTACCTGGGTGGAGGGAAAAACTGTTTTTT | CAWSVPGWREKLFF
TRBD2 | NA | TRBJ2-3 | TRBV10-3 | TGTGCCATCAGCGGACTAGCGGAGAGCACAGATACGCAGTATTTT | CAISGLAESTDTQYF
NA | NA | TRBJ1-1 | TRBV19 | TGTGCCAGTAGTATGCAGATGAACACTGAAGCTTTCTTT | CASSMQMNTEAFF
NA | NA | TRBJ1-6 | TRBV19 | TGTGCCAGTAGTAGAGGGACACTGAGCTCCTATAATTCACCCCTCCACTTT | CASSRGTLSSYNSPLHF
NA | NA | TRBJ1-6 | TRBV9 | TGTGCCAGCAGCCTCGCTTCGACAGGTGTTTCACCCCTCCACTTT | CASSLASTGVSPLHF
NA | NA | TRBJ1-1 | TRBV13 | TGTGCCAGCAGCTTAAACATAAACACTGAAGCTTTCTTT | CASSLNINTEAFF
TRBD2 | NA | TRBJ2-7 | TRBV4-1 | TGCGCCAGCAGCCCCGGGAGGGCACCTGGCCGAGGGGATATCGAGCAGTACTTC | CASSPGRAPGRGDIEQYF
NA | once | TRBJ2-7 | TRBV30 | TGTGCCTGGAGCTTGACAGGAGGAGCCCGGGAGCAGTACTTC | CAWSLTGGAREQYF
NA | once | TRBJ1-2 | TRBV10-3 | TGTGCCATCAGTGACTGGCAGGGGACAAGTGGCTACACCTTC | CAISDWQGTSGYTF
NA | NA | TRBJ1-5 | TRBV19 | TGTGCCAGTAGCGCCACCGGGGGAAGTCAGCCCCAGCATTTT | CASSATGGSQPQHF
NA | NA | TRBJ1-6 | TRBV13 | TGTGCCAGCAGCTTAGGCGGGGGAGGGGCTCGGAATTCACCCCTCCACTTT | CASSLGGGGARNSPLHF
NA | NA | TRBJ1-2 | TRBV27 | TGTGCCAGCAGTTTCCCCCTTGCTAACTATGGCTACACCTTC | CASSFPLANYGYTF
NA | NA | TRBJ1-2 | TRBV10-3 | TGTGCCATCAGTGGCAGGGGAGGGGATGGCTACACCTTC | CAISGRGGDGYTF
TRBD2 | NA | TRBJ2-5 | TRBV7-6 | TGTGCCAGCAGCTCGATAGCGGGGGGCCAAGAGACCCAGTACTTC | CASSSIAGGQETQYF
TRBD1 | NA | TRBJ1-2 | TRBV6-5 | TGTGCCAGCAGCAGATCCGGGACAGGGTCTATGGGCTACACCTTC | CASSRSGTGSMGYTF
NA | NA | TRBJ2-7 | TRBV7-9 | TGTGCCAGCAGTTACAGGGAGTTAGGAAAAAACGAGCAGTACTTC | CASSYRELGKNEQYF
TRBD1 | NA | TRBJ1-1 | TRBV28 | TGTGCCAGCAGTTCGCCGGCCATGACAGGGTGGTACACTGAAGCTTTCTTT | CASSSPAMTGWYTEAFF
TRBD1 | once | TRBJ1-2 | TRBV4-2 | TGTGCCAGCAGCCAAGGACAGGGCCTGGGGTATGGCTACACCTTC | CASSQGQGLGYGYTF
TRBD1 | NA | TRBJ1-4 | TRBV3-1/TRBV3-2 | TGTGCCAGCAGCCAAGTTGGGACAGGGGGCGAAAAACTGTTTTTT | CASSQVGTGGEKLFF
TRBD1 | NA | TRBJ2-5 | TRBV28 | TGTGCCAGCAGTTTAGGGATTCGACAGGGAAACGAAAGATGGACCCAGTACTTC | CASSLGIRQGNERWTQYF
NA | NA | TRBJ1-2 | TRBV12-5 | TGTGCTAGTGGTTTGGTGGGGATGGGAGTGATCTATGGCTACACCTTC | CASGLVGMGVIYGYTF